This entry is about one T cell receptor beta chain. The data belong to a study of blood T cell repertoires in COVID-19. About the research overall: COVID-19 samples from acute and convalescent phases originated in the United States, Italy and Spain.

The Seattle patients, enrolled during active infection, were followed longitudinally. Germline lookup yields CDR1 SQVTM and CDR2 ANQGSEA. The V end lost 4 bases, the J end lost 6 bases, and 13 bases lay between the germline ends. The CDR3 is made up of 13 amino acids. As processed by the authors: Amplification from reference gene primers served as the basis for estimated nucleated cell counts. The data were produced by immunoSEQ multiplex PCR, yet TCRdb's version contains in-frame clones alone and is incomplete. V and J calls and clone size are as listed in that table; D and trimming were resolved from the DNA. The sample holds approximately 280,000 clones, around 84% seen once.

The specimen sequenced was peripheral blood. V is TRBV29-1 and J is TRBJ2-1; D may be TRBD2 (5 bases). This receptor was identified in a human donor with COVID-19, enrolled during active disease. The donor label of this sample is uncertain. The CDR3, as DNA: TGCAGCGTTGGGATAGAGCGGCTCAATGAGCAGTTCTTC. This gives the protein CSVGIERLNEQFF.